A selection of T cell receptor beta chains follows, all from one sample in a study of blood T cell repertoires in COVID-19. Some clones are missing from TCRdb's copy, which holds only in-frame ones; the method was immunoSEQ multiplex PCR. The repertoire holds 150,000 to 200,000 clones, with less than 90% as singletons. Sequencing was performed on peripheral blood. These receptors all stem from an older woman with COVID-19, enrolled during active disease. Each CDR3 is given with its conserved first and last residue. Fields, in order: D gene, CDR3 length, clone size, V gene, J gene, CDR3 protein, CDR3 DNA. D genes are given only for firm matches. A clone size is listed for some rows: how often the clone was seen (once, few, many), or a class if it is expanded.

D gene: .; CDR3 length: 14; clone size: .; V gene: TRBV7-8; J gene: TRBJ1-2; CDR3 protein: CASSQNRVAYGYTF; CDR3 DNA: TGTGCCAGCAGCCAGAACAGGGTGGCCTATGGCTACACCTTC
D gene: .; CDR3 length: 12; clone size: .; V gene: TRBV27; J gene: TRBJ1-1; CDR3 protein: CASSTLNTEAFF; CDR3 DNA: TGTGCCAGCAGTACACTGAACACTGAAGCTTTCTTT
D gene: .; CDR3 length: 13; clone size: .; V gene: TRBV5-1; J gene: TRBJ1-5; CDR3 protein: CASSFEVNQPQHF; CDR3 DNA: TGCGCCAGCAGCTTTGAGGTAAATCAGCCCCAGCATTTT
D gene: TRBD2; CDR3 length: 15; clone size: .; V gene: TRBV18; J gene: TRBJ2-2; CDR3 protein: CASSPGLADTGELFF; CDR3 DNA: TGTGCCAGCTCGCCCGGACTAGCCGACACCGGGGAGCTGTTTTTT
D gene: .; CDR3 length: 15; clone size: .; V gene: TRBV29-1; J gene: TRBJ2-6; CDR3 protein: CSVGRQGPGANVLTF; CDR3 DNA: TGCAGCGTTGGAAGGCAGGGTCCCGGGGCCAACGTCCTGACTTTC
D gene: TRBD2; CDR3 length: 17; clone size: .; V gene: TRBV15; J gene: TRBJ2-1; CDR3 protein: CATSRDRTSGPYNEQFF; CDR3 DNA: TGTGCCACCAGCAGAGATCGTACTAGCGGCCCCTACAATGAGCAGTTCTTC
D gene: .; CDR3 length: 14; clone size: .; V gene: TRBV19; J gene: TRBJ2-4; CDR3 protein: CASSLAGAKNIQYF; CDR3 DNA: TGTGCCAGTAGTCTAGCAGGGGCCAAAAACATTCAGTACTTC
D gene: .; CDR3 length: 18; clone size: few; V gene: TRBV7-2; J gene: TRBJ2-3; CDR3 protein: CASSSPFASAENTDTQYF; CDR3 DNA: TGTGCCAGCAGCTCCCCTTTCGCCTCAGCGGAAAACACAGATACGCAGTATTTT
D gene: .; CDR3 length: 14; clone size: .; V gene: TRBV12-5; J gene: TRBJ1-3; CDR3 protein: CASGATGTGNTIYF; CDR3 DNA: TGTGCTAGTGGTGCAACAGGGACTGGAAACACCATATATTTT
D gene: TRBD1; CDR3 length: 16; clone size: .; V gene: TRBV5-6; J gene: TRBJ1-5; CDR3 protein: CASSLRTGVNNQPQHF; CDR3 DNA: TGTGCCAGCAGCCTACGGACAGGGGTTAACAATCAGCCCCAGCATTTT
D gene: TRBD2; CDR3 length: 17; clone size: .; V gene: TRBV11-3; J gene: TRBJ2-3; CDR3 protein: CASSSSSGGAFTDTQYF; CDR3 DNA: TGTGCCAGCAGCTCCTCTAGCGGGGGGGCTTTTACAGATACGCAGTATTTT
D gene: TRBD2; CDR3 length: 17; clone size: .; V gene: TRBV6-2/TRBV6-3; J gene: TRBJ2-1; CDR3 protein: CASSYSRAGPSYNEQFF; CDR3 DNA: TGTGCCAGCAGTTACTCGAGAGCGGGACCTTCCTACAATGAGCAGTTCTTC
D gene: TRBD1; CDR3 length: 13; clone size: few; V gene: TRBV29-1; J gene: TRBJ1-2; CDR3 protein: CSVQDRADYGYTF; CDR3 DNA: TGCAGCGTTCAGGACAGGGCCGACTATGGCTACACCTTC
D gene: TRBD1; CDR3 length: 13; clone size: .; V gene: TRBV7-3; J gene: TRBJ1-1; CDR3 protein: CASSHTGGDGAFF; CDR3 DNA: TGTGCCAGCAGCCATACAGGGGGTGACGGAGCTTTCTTT
D gene: .; CDR3 length: 14; clone size: .; V gene: TRBV5-5; J gene: TRBJ2-5; CDR3 protein: CASSLDRATQTQYF; CDR3 DNA: TGTGCCAGCAGCTTGGACAGGGCAACCCAGACCCAGTACTTC
D gene: .; CDR3 length: 19; clone size: .; V gene: TRBV9; J gene: TRBJ2-3; CDR3 protein: CASSVVNLEGQVGTDTQYF; CDR3 DNA: TGTGCCAGCAGCGTAGTGAATTTGGAGGGCCAGGTCGGCACAGATACGCAGTATTTT
D gene: .; CDR3 length: 13; clone size: .; V gene: TRBV3-1/TRBV3-2; J gene: TRBJ1-5; CDR3 protein: CASSQDNPGPQHF; CDR3 DNA: TGTGCCAGCAGCCAAGATAATCCGGGGCCCCAGCATTTT
D gene: .; CDR3 length: 15; clone size: .; V gene: TRBV28; J gene: TRBJ2-1; CDR3 protein: CASSPTWGPLSEQFF; CDR3 DNA: TGTGCCAGCAGTCCGACGTGGGGCCCGTTGAGTGAGCAGTTCTTC
D gene: .; CDR3 length: 17; clone size: .; V gene: TRBV9; J gene: TRBJ2-3; CDR3 protein: CASSPPRSPGRTDTQYF; CDR3 DNA: TGTGCCAGCAGCCCACCTAGGTCCCCTGGAAGGACAGATACGCAGTATTTT
D gene: TRBD1; CDR3 length: 13; clone size: .; V gene: TRBV28; J gene: TRBJ1-5; CDR3 protein: CASSSDRAQPQHF; CDR3 DNA: TGTGCCAGCAGCAGCGACAGGGCCCAGCCCCAGCATTTT
D gene: TRBD2; CDR3 length: 14; clone size: .; V gene: TRBV5-6; J gene: TRBJ2-7; CDR3 protein: CASSLRLAGFEQYF; CDR3 DNA: TGTGCCAGCAGCTTGAGACTAGCGGGATTCGAGCAGTACTTC
D gene: TRBD1; CDR3 length: 16; clone size: .; V gene: TRBV18; J gene: TRBJ1-5; CDR3 protein: CASSPERTGANQPQHF; CDR3 DNA: TGTGCCAGCTCACCAGAACGGACAGGGGCAAATCAGCCCCAGCATTTT
D gene: TRBD2; CDR3 length: 15; clone size: .; V gene: TRBV6-2/TRBV6-3; J gene: TRBJ2-7; CDR3 protein: CASSRSGTLSYEQYF; CDR3 DNA: TGTGCCAGCAGTCGTAGCGGGACCCTCTCCTACGAGCAGTACTTC
D gene: TRBD2; CDR3 length: 15; clone size: .; V gene: TRBV10-3; J gene: TRBJ2-1; CDR3 protein: CAIRGTTGSYNEQFF; CDR3 DNA: TGTGCCATCAGGGGGACTACCGGATCCTACAATGAGCAGTTCTTC
D gene: .; CDR3 length: 14; clone size: .; V gene: TRBV5-1; J gene: TRBJ2-2; CDR3 protein: CASSDGSGTGELFF; CDR3 DNA: TGCGCCAGCAGCGACGGTAGCGGCACCGGGGAGCTGTTTTTT
D gene: TRBD2; CDR3 length: 17; clone size: .; V gene: TRBV6-1; J gene: TRBJ2-1; CDR3 protein: CASSELFQAGVSNEQFF; CDR3 DNA: TGTGCCAGCAGTGAATTGTTCCAAGCGGGAGTAAGCAATGAGCAGTTCTTC
D gene: TRBD1; CDR3 length: 13; clone size: .; V gene: TRBV18; J gene: TRBJ1-2; CDR3 protein: CASSVDRVYGYTF; CDR3 DNA: TGTGCCAGCTCGGTGGACAGGGTCTATGGCTACACCTTC
D gene: .; CDR3 length: 13; clone size: .; V gene: TRBV5-1; J gene: TRBJ2-5; CDR3 protein: CASSLDPSGTQYF; CDR3 DNA: TGCGCCAGCAGCTTGGACCCCTCCGGGACCCAGTACTTC
D gene: .; CDR3 length: 12; clone size: .; V gene: TRBV28; J gene: TRBJ1-5; CDR3 protein: CASSLLHRDMLF; CDR3 DNA: TGTGCCAGCAGTCTCCTCCACCGGGACATGTTATTT
D gene: TRBD1; CDR3 length: 14; clone size: .; V gene: TRBV7-2; J gene: TRBJ2-1; CDR3 protein: CASSLDRYYNEQFF; CDR3 DNA: TGTGCCAGCAGCTTGGACAGGTATTACAATGAGCAGTTCTTC
D gene: .; CDR3 length: 15; clone size: .; V gene: TRBV18; J gene: TRBJ2-5; CDR3 protein: CASSEGTRFQETQYF; CDR3 DNA: TGTGCCAGCTCCGAAGGTACGCGGTTCCAAGAGACCCAGTACTTC
D gene: .; CDR3 length: 15; clone size: .; V gene: TRBV21-1; J gene: TRBJ1-5; CDR3 protein: CASSRGGRCNQPQHF; CDR3 DNA: TGTGCCAGCAGCAGGGGGGGCAGGTGCAATCAGCCCCAGCATTTT
D gene: TRBD1; CDR3 length: 14; clone size: .; V gene: TRBV28; J gene: TRBJ1-5; CDR3 protein: CASSADREDQPQHF; CDR3 DNA: TGTGCCAGCAGTGCCGACAGGGAAGATCAGCCCCAGCATTTT